The 13 T cell receptor beta chains below come from one sample, sequenced in a study of T cell repertoires in cytomegalovirus infection (dated by TCRdb to about 2019). Sequenced using an Illumina HiSeq 1500. TCRdb cleaned the public reads at Q25 with fastp, built clones with MiXCR and kept in-frame beta chains. Each entry is one CDR3 protein sequence, shown with its most common DNA and genes. A total of fewer than 550,000 distinct CDR3 sequences appear in this sample, 26% of them only once. The top ten clonotypes cover about 12% of the sample. Specimen: PBMCs. These receptors all come from a human donor in good health (CMV status not recorded). Some clones in this sample may be carry-over from other donors' samples.

This clonotype occurred many times. The V call is TRBV5-4, the J call TRBJ2-1; possible D gene TRBD2, 5 bases. Per germline, CDR1 SGHNT and CDR2 YYREEE (reference sequence). The V end was cut by 2 bases, the J end by 1 base, with 10 bases between. The CDR3 totals 15 residues. CDR3: CASSLGGLSYNEQFF. The CDR3 coding sequence is TGTGCCAGCAGCTTAGGCGGGCTGTCCTACAATGAGCAGTTCTTC.

Of note for this clonotype: The junction departs from the called germline gene at one end, perhaps through a read error. The CDR3 region is CASSLQGRGGPWDEQFF. The CDR3, as DNA: TGTGCTAGCAGCTTACAGGGGCGGGGAGGGCCGTGGGATGAGCAGTTCTTC. The chain links TRBV7-6 to TRBJ2-1; D is tentatively TRBD1 or TRBD2 (7 bases each). CDR3 length: 17 residues. Germline values: CDR1 SGHVS, CDR2 FNYEAQ.

This clonotype was recorded a few times. The J gene is TRBJ1-1, the V gene TRBV6-2 or TRBV6-3; D ambiguous. Deletions cut 2 bases from V and 3 bases from J, with 7 bases between. This CDR3 is 13 amino acids long. In germline, CDR1 is MNHEY, CDR2 SVGEGT. The CDR3 reads CASSYPDDTEAFF. CDR3 coding DNA: TGTGCCAGCAGTTACCCGGATGACACTGAAGCTTTCTTT.

V and J are TRBV7-9 and TRBJ2-1; TRBD2 is a possible D gene (5 bases). The CDR3 runs 16 residues. V dropped 5 bases and J dropped 0 bases, with 14 bases sitting between them. Germline values: CDR1 SEHNR, CDR2 FQNEAQ (reference sequence). This CDR3 is CASSPQWERSYNEQFF. The CDR3 coding sequence is TGTGCCAGCAGCCCTCAGTGGGAGCGCTCCTACAATGAGCAGTTCTTC.

J is TRBJ1-1 and V is TRBV10-2; 7 nucleotides match TRBD1. Germline trimming cut 6 bases from V and 7 bases from J; bases unmatched to any gene: 8. The CDR3 sequence is 13 residues long. CDR1 is WSHSY, CDR2 SAAADI, per germline. In DNA, the CDR3 is TGCGCCAGCAGCCGACAGGGAACTGTTGAAGCTTTCTTT. This encodes CASSRQGTVEAFF.

J is TRBJ2-1 and V is TRBV28; 7 nucleotides match TRBD2. The junction had 7 bases not matched to a gene; V was cut back by 5 bases and J by 0 bases. CDR1 and CDR2 (germline): MDHEN, SYDVKM. The CDR3 length is 16 residues. DNA of the CDR3: TGTGCCAGCAGTATCGCGGGAGCCAACTCCTACAATGAGCAGTTCTTC. Translation gives CASSIAGANSYNEQFF.

The chain couples TRBV12-3 or TRBV12-4 to TRBJ2-5, with D maybe TRBD2 (5 bases). The ends were cut back, 1 base at V and 2 bases at J, with 11 bases in the middle. This CDR3 region has 15 residues. For the CDR3, the DNA is TGTGCCAGCAGTTTAGGAGAGAGGGATCAAGAGACCCAGTACTTC. Translating gives CASSLGERDQETQYF.

This clonotype was seen more than once but under ten times. The rearrangement joins TRBV6-1 to TRBJ2-7, with a weak D call TRBD1 (6 bases). Between the trimmed V and J ends, which lost 6 bases and 6 bases, there was a span of 15 bases. Germline V CDR1 and CDR2: MNHNS, SASEGT. The CDR3 covers 13 residues. Written as DNA, the CDR3 is TGTGCCAGCAGAGGAGCAGGGGTGGCCGAGCAGTACTTC. Protein sequence: CASRGAGVAEQYF.

This clonotype was observed a few times. The CDR3 is CASSKTGYEPQHF. Here the CDR3 DNA reads TGCGCCAGCAGCAAGACAGGGTATGAGCCCCAGCATTTT. This chain links TRBV5-1 with TRBJ1-5; 7 bases are shared with TRBD1. With 4 bases clipped from V and 8 bases from J, the junction kept 6 bases outside the gene matches. CDR1 and CDR2 (germline): SGHRS, YFSETQ. The CDR3 covers 13 residues.

The chain is built from TRBV6-6 and TRBJ2-3, with D unclear. Germline CDR1 reads MNHNY; CDR2 reads SVGAGI (reference sequence). With 0 bases removed from V and 2 bases from J, the gap between germline ends came to 9 bases. The CDR3 has 15 residues. Here the CDR3 DNA reads TGTGCCAGCAGTTACTCAGGTTTACTCACAGATACGCAGTATTTT. Its protein is CASSYSGLLTDTQYF.

The chain combines TRBV20-1 with TRBJ2-5; maybe TRBD1 (5 bases). This CDR3 comprises 14 residues. Trimming shortened V by 3 bases and J by 1 base, and 12 bases separated the two germline ends. Germline assignment: CDR1 DFQATT and CDR2 SNEGSKA (reference sequence). The CDR3 loop is CSARGPGIQETQYF. The CDR3 nucleotides are TGCAGTGCTAGGGGGCCTGGGATCCAAGAGACCCAGTACTTC.

This clonotype appeared a few times. V and J are TRBV11-2 and TRBJ2-3, with 12 bases aligning to TRBD2. The V gene end was trimmed by 5 bases and the J gene end by 4 bases; junction bases not matched to a gene: 7. The germline V gene encodes CDR1 SGHAT and CDR2 FQNNGV. This CDR3 spans 16 amino acids. CDR3 sequence (DNA): TGTGCCAGCAGCCGACTAGCGGGAGTTGGCCCAGATACGCAGTATTTT. Translated: CASSRLAGVGPDTQYF.

The genes are TRBV12-3 or TRBV12-4 and TRBJ1-1; 7 bases line up with TRBD1. The CDR3 covers 13 residues. V lost 7 bases, J lost 3 bases, and 5 bases stayed unmatched. As DNA, the CDR3 is TGTGCCAGCACCCTAACAGGGGACACTGAAGCTTTCTTT. Residues: CASTLTGDTEAFF.